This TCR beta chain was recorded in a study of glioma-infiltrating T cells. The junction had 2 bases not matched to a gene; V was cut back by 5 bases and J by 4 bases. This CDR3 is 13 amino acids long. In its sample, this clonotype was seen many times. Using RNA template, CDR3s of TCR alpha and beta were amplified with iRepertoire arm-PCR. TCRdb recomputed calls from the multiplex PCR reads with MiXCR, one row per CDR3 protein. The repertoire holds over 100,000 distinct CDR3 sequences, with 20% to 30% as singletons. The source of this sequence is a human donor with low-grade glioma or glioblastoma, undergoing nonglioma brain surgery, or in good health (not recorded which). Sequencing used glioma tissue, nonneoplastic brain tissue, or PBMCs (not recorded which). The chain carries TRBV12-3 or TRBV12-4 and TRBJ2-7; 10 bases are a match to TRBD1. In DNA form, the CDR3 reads TGTGCCAGCAGTAGGGGACAGGGGTACGAGCAGTACTTC. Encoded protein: CASSRGQGYEQYF.